This T cell receptor beta chain was found in a study of control samples from healthy donors and cancer patients. V gave up 5 bases and J gave up 3 bases, with 6 bases separating them. There are 11 residues in the CDR3. Germline lookup yields CDR1 GTSNPN and CDR2 SVGIG (reference sequence). Clones were read by immunoSEQ multiplex PCR, and TCRdb kept only the in-frame ones, dropping some. The sample holds 150,000 to 200,000 clones, 90% to 95% seen once. This receptor was obtained from a man younger than 40 in good health. The V gene is TRBV30, the J gene TRBJ2-3; D call uncertain. The material sequenced was blood. The CDR3, as DNA: TGTGCCTGGGGAGAGACAGATACGCAGTATTTT. It yields the protein CAWGETDTQYF.